The rows below give T cell receptor beta chains drawn from one sample of a study of CD8+ T cells in alopecia areata. TCRdb keeps only in-frame clones here, not all; method: immunoSEQ multiplex PCR. The sample holds under 150,000 clones, 82% seen once. The sample was CD8+ T cells sorted from blood, taken at week 4, from a patient treated with tofacitinib. The receptor set was obtained from a human donor with alopecia areata. CDR3s include the opening cysteine and the closing phenylalanine or tryptophan. D genes are given only for firm matches. Clone size is shown for a subset of rows, as once, few, many or a class of expanded clone.

clone size,V gene,D gene,J gene,CDR3 DNA,CDR3 protein
-,TRBV7-9,TRBD1,TRBJ1-6,TGTGCCAGCAGCACTCGACAGGGAAAAGATTCACCCCTCCACTTT,CASSTRQGKDSPLHF
-,TRBV4-3,TRBD2,TRBJ2-5,TGCGCCAGCAGCAGGGGTAGCGGGTACCAAGAGACCCAGTACTTC,CASSRGSGYQETQYF
-,TRBV7-8,TRBD2,TRBJ2-2,TGTGCCAGCAGCAGAGTGCTAGCGGTATCCGGGGAGCTGTTTTTT,CASSRVLAVSGELFF
-,TRBV7-9,-,TRBJ2-7,TGTGCCAGCAGCCCAGCAGAGGCACCGAACTCCTACGAGCAGTACTTC,CASSPAEAPNSYEQYF
-,TRBV5-4,-,TRBJ2-2,TGTGCCAGCAGCTCAAATCTAGCGTCGGGCACCGGGGAGCTGTTTTTT,CASSSNLASGTGELFF
-,TRBV2,TRBD1,TRBJ1-5,TGTGCCAGCAGTGCTAGGGACAGTACATTATATAGCAATCAGCCCCAGCATTTT,CASSARDSTLYSNQPQHF
-,TRBV5-6,TRBD2,TRBJ2-1,TGTGCCAGCAGCTTTACTAGCGGGGGCTATGAGCAGTTCTTC,CASSFTSGGYEQFF
-,TRBV29-1,-,TRBJ2-1,TGCAGCGCCACAGGGACGGGAGGTGAGCAGTTCTTC,CSATGTGGEQFF
-,TRBV5-6,TRBD2,TRBJ2-1,TGTGCCAGCAGCTTAGGTCCCTATGGACTAGCGGGAAATGAGCAGTTCTTC,CASSLGPYGLAGNEQFF
few,TRBV4-1,-,TRBJ1-4,TGCGCCAGCAGCCAAGAGCAGCGGGCGGCAGAACTTGAAAAACTGTTTTTT,CASSQEQRAAELEKLFF
-,TRBV7-2,TRBD2,TRBJ2-3,TGTGCCAGCAGCGCTCGTGGGACTAGCTCGACAGATACGCAGTATTTT,CASSARGTSSTDTQYF
few,TRBV7-9,-,TRBJ2-2,TGTGCCAGCAGCTTCGACCTCACCGGGGAGCTGTTTTTT,CASSFDLTGELFF
-,TRBV4-3,-,TRBJ1-2,TGCGCCAGCAGCCAAGATCGGGAAGGGAGTCCTGGCTACACCTTC,CASSQDREGSPGYTF
-,TRBV6-5,-,TRBJ1-6,TGTGCCAGCAGTTACGGCAGGGAGAATTCACCCCTCCACTTT,CASSYGRENSPLHF
-,TRBV21-1,-,TRBJ2-7,TGTGCCAGCAGCAAAGAAGCAGGGGAAATCTACGAGCAGTACTTC,CASSKEAGEIYEQYF
once,TRBV9,-,TRBJ1-4,TGTGCCAGCAGCGTAGTTCCAACTAATGAAAAACTGTTTTTT,CASSVVPTNEKLFF
-,TRBV11-2,-,TRBJ2-3,TGTGCCAGCAGCGCCTCTTACGCGCAGTATTTT,CASSASYAQYF
few,TRBV7-9,-,TRBJ1-6,TGTGCCAGCAGCGCACAACCCAGCTCCTATAATTCACCCCTCCACTTT,CASSAQPSSYNSPLHF
few,TRBV29-1,-,TRBJ2-7,TGCAGCGTTGAGGAGGGCCCTTACGAGCAGTACTTC,CSVEEGPYEQYF
-,TRBV27,-,TRBJ2-3,TGTGCCAGCAGTTTGACAGAATCAGATACGCAGTATTTT,CASSLTESDTQYF
-,TRBV4-3,TRBD1,TRBJ1-2,TGCGCCAGCAGCCACACCGAACAGGGGGCGAACACCTTCTATGGCTACACCTTC,CASSHTEQGANTFYGYTF
-,TRBV4-3,-,TRBJ2-3,TGCGCCAGCAGCCAAGAGCTGGCGGGACAAGATACGCAGTATTTT,CASSQELAGQDTQYF
-,TRBV9,-,TRBJ2-5,TGTGCCAGCAGCGTAGAGGGCAGTCTGGGGACCCAGTACTTC,CASSVEGSLGTQYF
-,TRBV9,TRBD1,TRBJ2-7,TGTGCCAGCAGCTTCGGCCAGGGGGAATACGAGCAGTACTTC,CASSFGQGEYEQYF
once,TRBV19,-,TRBJ2-1,TGTGCCAGTAGTATAGGGGAGACCTCCTACAATGAGCAGTTCTTC,CASSIGETSYNEQFF
-,TRBV5-1,-,TRBJ2-1,TGCGCCAGCAGCTTGGACAGGGTTTACAATGAGCAGTTCTTC,CASSLDRVYNEQFF
-,TRBV11-2,-,TRBJ2-7,TGTGCCAGCAGCTCCGAGAATATCGACGAGCAGTACTTC,CASSSENIDEQYF
-,TRBV7-9,TRBD1,TRBJ2-7,TGTGCCAGCAGCGCCCGGGACAGCCCCTACGAGCAGTACTTC,CASSARDSPYEQYF
-,TRBV4-2,TRBD1,TRBJ2-7,TGTGCCAGCAGCCAAGAAGGGGCAGGGGGTTCCTACGAGCAGTACTTC,CASSQEGAGGSYEQYF
-,TRBV4-2,-,TRBJ2-7,TGTGCCAGCAGCCGGGAGGAGTCCTACGAGCAGTACTTC,CASSREESYEQYF
-,TRBV9,-,TRBJ2-2,TGTGCCAGCAGCGCCCAGAAAGTCCGCACCGGGGAGCTGTTTTTT,CASSAQKVRTGELFF
once,TRBV7-9,-,TRBJ2-6,TGTGCCAGCAGCCCGCCGGACGATCTCGCTGGGGCCAACGTCCTGACTTTC,CASSPPDDLAGANVLTF
-,TRBV7-2,-,TRBJ2-3,TGTGCCAGCAGCTCCGGACGAAATACGCAGTATTTT,CASSSGRNTQYF
-,TRBV15,-,TRBJ1-5,TGTGCCACCAGCAGCTCGATAGATACTAATCAGCCCCAGCATTTT,CATSSSIDTNQPQHF
-,TRBV19,-,TRBJ1-1,TGTGCCAGTAGTATTGCCTCGGGGGGCTCCACTGAAGCTTTCTTT,CASSIASGGSTEAFF
-,TRBV10-3,-,TRBJ1-2,-,CAISVPPPGLGYTF
-,TRBV15,-,TRBJ1-1,TGTGCCACCAGCAGACGCCGGGGGGGACCCAACGAAGAGAGTTTCTTT,CATSRRRGGPNEESFF
-,TRBV13,-,TRBJ2-2,TGTGCCAGCAGCCGTGAGAAGACCGGGGAGCTGTTTTTT,CASSREKTGELFF
once,TRBV6-5,-,TRBJ1-1,TGTGCCAGCAGTTACCGGTTTAGAAGAGAAAACACTGAAGCTTTCTTT,CASSYRFRRENTEAFF
-,TRBV7-9,-,TRBJ1-4,TGTGCCAGCAGCTCCGATAATGAAAAACTGTTTTTT,CASSSDNEKLFF
-,TRBV18,-,TRBJ2-5,TGTGCCAGCTCACCGTTGGATGGGAAACCATATAGCCAAGAGACCCAGTACTTC,CASSPLDGKPYSQETQYF
few,TRBV4-3,-,TRBJ2-7,TGCGCCAGCAGCCCCGACCCCGGGGTTTCCTACGAGCAGTACTTC,CASSPDPGVSYEQYF
-,TRBV4-1,TRBD1,TRBJ2-7,TGCGCCAGCAGCCCACATCGGACAGGGGGTTACGAGCAGTACTTC,CASSPHRTGGYEQYF
-,TRBV29-1,TRBD1,TRBJ2-7,TGCAGCGTTGCGACAGGGGGAGACCCCTCCTACGAGCAGTACTTC,CSVATGGDPSYEQYF
-,TRBV6-5,-,TRBJ1-2,TGTGCCAGCAGTTACATACCGCGCTATGGCTACACCTTC,CASSYIPRYGYTF
-,TRBV29-1,-,TRBJ2-7,TGCAGCGTTCAGGACAGCTACGAGCAGTACTTC,CSVQDSYEQYF
few,TRBV18,-,TRBJ2-7,TGTGCCAGCTCACGGTCGGAAGAATACGAGCAGTACTTC,CASSRSEEYEQYF
-,TRBV4-3,-,TRBJ2-3,TGCGCCAGCAGCCAAGGAACGGAACGCACAGATACGCAGTATTTT,CASSQGTERTDTQYF
-,TRBV30,-,TRBJ1-1,TGTGCCTGGAGTCCACCCTTGATGAACACTGAAGCTTTCTTT,CAWSPPLMNTEAFF
-,TRBV29-1,-,TRBJ2-1,TGCAGCGTCTTGGGGGGATTGGGGGTGAATGAGCAGTTCTTC,CSVLGGLGVNEQFF
-,TRBV27,-,TRBJ2-5,TGTGCCAGCAGTTTCGGGGGAGAGACCCAGTACTTC,CASSFGGETQYF
-,TRBV14,-,TRBJ1-6,TGTGCCAGCAGCCAAGAGGGCGGCCCAGGTTCACCCCTCCACTTT,CASSQEGGPGSPLHF
few,TRBV6-5,TRBD1,TRBJ2-5,TGTGCCAGCAGTTCCTCAGGGGGCGGGGAGACCCAGTACTTC,CASSSSGGGETQYF
-,TRBV11-2,-,TRBJ1-1,TGTGCCAGCAGCACCACAGGACACACTGAAGCTTTCTTT,CASSTTGHTEAFF